Listed here is a single TCR beta chain. Its antigen remains unknown. The data were obtained in a study of T cell repertoires in cytomegalovirus infection. Study information: The study used recently identified HLA-C-restricted and well-studied HLA-B-restricted CMV epitopes. A matching HLA type, together with CMV infection, was signaled by public TCR beta signatures. Study-wide points: HLA-C-restricted CMV clonotypes gave the most frequent clonotype in two of eight donors. Individuals carrying CMV plus the relevant HLA were identified by cumulative frequency of public TCR beta families.

One entry per CDR3 protein results from TCRdb running MiXCR on the reads. The repertoire holds about 830,000 distinct CDR3 sequences, with roughly 33% as singletons. This CDR3 region has 16 residues. The V gene end was trimmed by 5 bases and the J gene end by 7 bases; junction bases not matched to a gene: 13. This clonotype originated in a human donor in good health (CMV status not recorded). Some clones in this sample may be carry-over from other donors' samples. Here the sequenced sample was cultured CD8+ T cells from PBMCs, taken from culture after CMV antigen stimulation. The chain couples TRBV12-3 or TRBV12-4 to TRBJ1-4; 7 positions agree with TRBD1. The CDR3 DNA sequence: TGTGCCAGCAGTCCCGACGGCAGGGGGGATATTGAAAAACTGTTTTTT. Encoded protein: CASSPDGRGDIEKLFF.